Following are 20 T cell receptor beta chains from one sample sequenced in a study of patients and donors after allogeneic stem cell transplantation. One entry per CDR3 protein, called by TCRdb with MiXCR from the RT-PCR reads. Counted here are around 150,000 distinct CDR3 sequences, about two fifths occurring once; the ten biggest clones make up about 50%. What was sequenced was blood, either unsorted or a sorted T cell fraction (not recorded which). These receptors originate from a human donor who was either an allogeneic HSCT recipient or a stem cell or donor lymphocyte infusion donor (not recorded which). It is not recorded whose cells these are; they may come from a transplant donor.

This clonotype was detected a few times. The chain joins TRBV9 to TRBJ2-1; a possible D gene is TRBD1 (8 bases). This CDR3 comprises 14 residues. Trimming pared 4 bases from V and 7 bases from J, leaving 15 bases between. Germline CDR1 reads SGDLS; CDR2 reads YYNGEE. The CDR3 DNA reads as TGTGCCAGCAGCACCCTACAGGGGGGGAATGAGCAGTTCTTC. It translates to CASSTLQGGNEQFF.

The chain employs TRBV5-1 and TRBJ1-3, with D uncertain. Germline CDR1 SGHRS, CDR2 YFSETQ. This CDR3 has 16 amino acids. Trimming removed 2 bases at V and 4 bases at J, with 16 bases between. The CDR3 bases are TGCGCCAGCAGCTTAAAGACCCAATCTGCGGGAAACACCATATATTTT. Its translation: CASSLKTQSAGNTIYF.

A few counts support this clonotype. The chain has TRBV7-9 and TRBJ1-2, with a weak D call TRBD1 (6 bases). Germline CDR1 is SEHNR and CDR2 is FQNEAQ (reference sequence). Trimming removed 9 bases at V and 5 bases at J, with 19 bases between. The CDR3 covers 14 residues. Here the CDR3 reads CASHGGAWKYGYTF. CDR3 DNA: TGTGCCAGTCACGGGGGGGCCTGGAAATATGGCTACACCTTC.

The rearrangement uses TRBV29-1 and TRBJ2-3; D is uncertain. The CDR3 is 13 amino acids. Trimming took off 8 bases at V and 0 bases at J, with 12 bases between the two ends. Germline assignment: CDR1 SQVTM and CDR2 ANQGSEA. Here the CDR3 DNA reads TGCAGCATTTCAGTGAGAAGCACAGATACGCAGTATTTT. Encoded protein: CSISVRSTDTQYF.

Only a few counts were recorded for this clonotype. V is TRBV4-1 and J is TRBJ1-1; 10 bases are a match to TRBD1. V was clipped by 3 bases and J by 4 bases; unmatched bases: 5. This CDR3 is built from 15 residues. Looked up from germline, CDR1 is MGHRA and CDR2 is YSYEKL. CDR3 loop: CASSHLGTGATEAFF. DNA for the CDR3: TGCGCCAGCAGCCACCTCGGGACAGGGGCCACTGAAGCTTTCTTT.

The V and J genes are TRBV12-3 or TRBV12-4 and TRBJ2-3, with a tentative D call TRBD1 (5 bases). The CDR3 loop spans 13 amino acids. Between the trimmed V and J ends, which lost 6 bases and 5 bases, there was a span of 12 bases. DNA of the CDR3: TGTGCCAGCAGGGGGCCGCAGGGAGATACGCAGTATTTT. This translates into CASRGPQGDTQYF.

This clonotype was seen more than once but under ten times. This rearrangement joins TRBV12-3 or TRBV12-4 to TRBJ2-5, with D possibly TRBD2 on 6 matching bases. The germline V and J ends were trimmed by 4 bases and 5 bases, with 14 bases remaining between them. The CDR3 extends over 14 amino acids. CDR3 DNA: TGTGCCAGCAGTTCTAGCGTGCCATGGGAGACCCAGTACTTC. This gives the protein CASSSSVPWETQYF.

This clonotype was detected a few times. The CDR3 bases are TGTGCCAGCAGCAAGGGCCCAGCGGCCCTAGCCAAAAACATTCAGTACTTC. This translates into CASSKGPAALAKNIQYF. This chain connects TRBV14 to TRBJ2-4, with a possible D match to TRBD2 (5 bases). The CDR3 contains 17 residues. From germline, CDR1 is SGHDN and CDR2 FVKESK. V was pared by 5 bases and J by 0 bases, with 17 bases between.

This clonotype was detected only a few times. The gene calls are TRBV12-3 or TRBV12-4 and TRBJ1-1; 7 nucleotides line up with TRBD1. This CDR3 region has 14 residues. V lost 0 bases, J lost 12 bases, and 10 bases stayed unmatched. Here the CDR3 DNA reads TGTGCCAGCAGTTTAGCCCTACAGGGGAGGAAGACTTTCTTT. This translates into CASSLALQGRKTFF.

This chain connects TRBV9 to TRBJ1-5, with 7 nucleotides matching TRBD1. J gave up 5 bases and V 4 bases, and 9 bases lay outside the gene matches. The V gene's germline CDR1 is SGDLS and CDR2 YYNGEE. This CDR3 has 15 amino acids. The chain's CDR3 is CASSLRGGVDQPQHF. CDR3 bases: TGTGCCAGCAGCCTCAGGGGGGGCGTCGATCAGCCCCAGCATTTT.

This clonotype was seen more than once but under ten times. The genes are TRBV28 and TRBJ2-4; D is perhaps TRBD1 (7 bases). This CDR3 region has 14 residues. Germline V CDR1 and CDR2: MDHEN, SYDVKM. V was pared by 6 bases and J by 4 bases, with 13 bases between. The CDR3 region is CASRFAGQKNIQYF. As DNA, the CDR3 is TGTGCCAGCAGGTTTGCGGGACAGAAAAACATTCAGTACTTC.

The chain has TRBV24-1 and TRBJ1-2; D may be TRBD1 (5 bases). CDR3 size: 15 residues. V lost 3 bases and J lost 1, with 11 bases in between. The V gene's germline CDR1 is KGHDR and CDR2 SFDVKD. In nucleotides, the CDR3 is TGTGCCACCAGTGATAACCGGGACCGTAACTATGGCTACACCTTC. This gives the protein CATSDNRDRNYGYTF.

In this sample, this clonotype turned up once. The V and J genes are TRBV10-3 and TRBJ2-5; D may be TRBD1 or TRBD2 (5 bases each). CDR1 is ENHRY, CDR2 SYGVKD, per germline. V lost 0 bases to trimming and J lost 0 bases, with 26 bases between them. This CDR3 has 21 residues. CDR3 amino acids: CAISESPPGGGSLRYQETQYF. CDR3 bases: TGTGCCATCAGTGAGTCCCCTCCGGGTGGGGGTAGCTTGAGGTACCAAGAGACCCAGTACTTC.

At least ten counts were recorded for this clonotype. The V gene is TRBV12-3 or TRBV12-4, the J gene TRBJ1-4; D is perhaps TRBD1 (5 bases). Trimming took off 7 bases at V and 10 bases at J, with 19 bases between the two ends. The length of the CDR3 is 14 residues. CDR3 amino acids: CASTRDASGGKLFF. The CDR3 coding sequence is TGTGCCAGCACCCGGGACGCGTCGGGGGGAAAACTGTTTTTT.

This clonotype was detected many times. This sequence joins TRBV29-1 and TRBJ1-3; 8 bases match TRBD1. Germline assignment: CDR1 SQVTM and CDR2 ANQGSEA. CDR3 length equals 16 residues. The ends lost 6 bases at V and 0 bases at J; junction bases unmatched: 10. The CDR3 sequence is CSVVKWTGLSGNTIYF. The DNA for the CDR3 is TGCAGCGTCGTGAAGTGGACAGGGCTCTCTGGAAACACCATATATTTT.

V is TRBV12-3 or TRBV12-4 and J is TRBJ2-1; D is unresolved. This CDR3 is 13 amino acids long. V was clipped by 4 bases and J by 4 bases, with 8 bases between them. The CDR3 bases are TGTGCCAGCAGTTCCCTAAGGTACAATGAGCAGTTCTTC. It specifies CASSSLRYNEQFF.

The genes are TRBV3-1 and TRBJ2-1, with 15 bases aligning to TRBD2. This CDR3 is 17 amino acids long. The junction had 11 bases not matched to a gene; V was cut back by 5 bases and J by 9 bases. In germline, CDR1 is LGHDT, CDR2 YNNKEL (reference sequence). CDR3 bases: TGTGCCAGCAGCTGGACTAGCGGGGGGGCCTTCGACAGTGAGCAGTTCTTC. Amino acid sequence: CASSWTSGGAFDSEQFF.

The rearrangement links TRBV10-3 to TRBJ2-7; D unresolved. The CDR3 runs to 13 residues. V was shortened by 2 bases and J by 10 bases, with 15 bases between the two germline ends. The germline gives CDR1 ENHRY, CDR2 SYGVKD. The chain's CDR3 is CAISEDGSLYQYV. The CDR3 DNA sequence: TGTGCCATCAGTGAGGACGGATCCCTGTACCAGTACGTC.

The genes are TRBV6-2 or TRBV6-3 and TRBJ1-4; 11 nucleotides align to TRBD1. Per germline, CDR1 MNHEY and CDR2 SVGEGT. This CDR3 is built from 17 residues. V lost 2 bases to trimming and J lost 3 bases; unmatched junction nucleotides: 5. The CDR3 bases are TGTGCCAGCAGTTACGTCGGACAGGGGGCAGCTAATGAAAAACTGTTTTTT. This encodes CASSYVGQGAANEKLFF.

This chain uses TRBV12-3 or TRBV12-4 with TRBJ1-6; the match to TRBD1 covers 7 bases. CDR3 length: 16 residues. Trimming removed 5 bases from V and 5 bases from J; junction bases left unmatched: 9. This CDR3 is CASSPRQGANNSPLHF. CDR3 DNA: TGTGCCAGCAGTCCCCGACAGGGTGCTAATAATTCACCCCTCCACTTT.